This T cell receptor (beta chain) was recovered during a study of CD8+ T cells in alopecia areata. Study overall: For the treated group, dosing was oral tofacitinib at 5 to 10 mg twice daily. Overall study results and limits: Only a single nonresponder existed, so baseline CD8+ expansion links stay unclear.

Once RNA had been extracted, it was reverse transcribed into cDNA to act as the sequencing template. Sequencing was performed with immunoSEQ multiplex PCR; in TCRdb, only in-frame clones are kept and a portion is missing. The top ten clones hold approximately 15% of a sample with roughly 150,000 clones, about 56% of them seen once. This sample's treatment: oral pan-JAK inhibitor, 5-10 mg twice daily. Investigators sorted PBMCs to obtain both CD4+ and CD8+ T cells. Notes on this clone: Antigen specificity is unknown.

Trimming at V came to 0 bases and at J to 4 bases, leaving 3 bases not matched to a gene. CDR1 is GTSNPN and CDR2 is SVGIG in the germline V gene (reference sequence). The CDR3 is 14 residues long. The sequences come from CD8+ T cells sorted from blood, collected at week 4, from a patient treated with tofacitinib. This receptor was obtained from a human donor with alopecia areata. The chain employs TRBV30 and TRBJ1-5; 7 bases line up with TRBD1. In DNA, the CDR3 is TGTGCCTGGAGTGTTGTGGACAGGAATCAGCCCCAGCATTTT. It translates to CAWSVVDRNQPQHF.